This T cell receptor (beta chain) is drawn from a study of cytomegalovirus exposure and HLA in healthy donors. Across the whole study: The roughly 130 validation repertoires used the same platform as the 550 to 800 first-cohort repertoires (as reported by a later analysis). Notes on the study in general: Among TCR beta chains, those listed as cytomegalovirus-associated numbered around 160.

The protocol was immunoSEQ multiplex PCR, while the TCRdb copy is restricted to in-frame clones and leaves out a portion. The sample includes some 150,000 clones, more than 75% of them seen just once. The CDR3 runs to 17 residues. After removal of 1 base from V and 8 bases from J, the junction contained 14 bases not matched to a gene. The germline V gene encodes CDR1 SGHRS and CDR2 YFSETQ. As to this clone: Its cognate antigen is unknown.

The sequence was collected from a woman in her 30s in good health and CMV-seronegative. Sequenced: PBMCs. V is TRBV5-1 and J is TRBJ2-1, with 8 bases fitting TRBD2. The CDR3 protein is CASSLFITGGPIYEQFF. The CDR3 DNA is TGCGCCAGCAGCTTGTTTATAACGGGGGGGCCGATCTATGAGCAGTTCTTC.